This T cell receptor beta chain originates from a study of T-cell memory formation after mild COVID-19. Study in general: Each donor largely had its own TCR clusters. General observations from the study: Clones shrinking between day 15 and 85 showed a balanced CD4/CD8 split, and those that grew later tilted toward CD4+.

5'RACE, which relied on constant-segment primers, yielded TCR alpha and TCR beta cDNA libraries carrying sample barcodes and UMIs. TCRdb reprocessed the 5' RACE reads via MiXCR and lists one record per CDR3 protein. The table records fewer than 250,000 distinct CDR3 sequences, 27% of them present only once. This CDR3 region has 17 residues. Trimming removed 6 bases from V and 2 bases from J, with 21 bases in between. With respect to this clonotype: Its specificity is not known.

The clonotype originates from an adult woman who had mild COVID-19 (a few samples of this study predate the infection). Cell type and time point are not known. The gene calls are TRBV12-3 or TRBV12-4 and TRBJ2-3; D possibly matches TRBD1 or TRBD2 (6 bases each). The sequencing sample was made of PBMCs or a T cell subset sorted from them (not recorded which). The CDR3 DNA reads as TGTGCCAGCAGCTCTTATAGGAGGGGGGTCCTCACAGATACGCAGTATTTT. Translating gives CASSSYRRGVLTDTQYF.